The 30 T cell receptor beta chains below come from one sample, sequenced in a study of T cells in Graves' hyperthyroidism and ophthalmopathy. From RNA transcripts, TCR beta CDR3 regions were amplified. First-round RT-PCR targeting the TCR CDR3 was performed with the HTBI primer set. TCRdb analysed the multiplex PCR reads with MiXCR anew, one entry per CDR3 protein. The table has 500,000 to 600,000 distinct CDR3 sequences, 15% to 20% seen once; the top ten hold 15% to 20%. Material for sequencing was blood. These TCRs come from a woman under 30 with Graves' hyperthyroidism.

The chain has TRBV9 and TRBJ1-1; TRBD1 might be the D (6 bases). V lost 0 bases and J 0 bases, leaving 12 bases between the germline ends. CDR3 length: 16 residues. Germline CDR1 reads SGDLS; CDR2 reads YYNGEE. The CDR3 DNA is TGTGCCAGCAGCGTAGGGCAGGGGATCGTGAACACTGAAGCTTTCTTT. Encoded protein: CASSVGQGIVNTEAFF.

This clonotype has a count of ten or more. The chain employs TRBV20-1 and TRBJ2-4; 10 bases fit TRBD1. The CDR3 extends over 15 amino acids. Germline V gene lookup returns CDR1 DFQATT and CDR2 SNEGSKA (reference sequence). Trimming at V came to 6 bases and at J to 6 bases, leaving 11 bases not matched to a gene. The CDR3 nucleotides read TGCAGTGCCTACGACAGGGGGCGCTTGAGAAACATTCAGTACTTC. Translating gives CSAYDRGRLRNIQYF.

The V call is TRBV15, the J call TRBJ1-2, with TRBD1 identical over 7 bases. The CDR3 loop spans 15 amino acids. The germline gives CDR1 LNHNV, CDR2 YYDKDF (reference sequence). With V trimmed by 9 bases and J by 2 bases, 12 bases remained unmatched. Here the CDR3 reads CATSEGTDHNYGYTF. CDR3 coding DNA: TGTGCCACTTCGGAAGGGACAGATCACAACTATGGCTACACCTTC.

The chain has TRBV10-3 and TRBJ2-7, with 12 bases aligning to TRBD2. Looked up from germline, CDR1 is ENHRY and CDR2 is SYGVKD. The CDR3 spans 17 residues. V lost 2 bases and J lost 3; bases outside the gene matches: 8. For the CDR3, the DNA is TGTGCCATCAGTGAGACTAGCGGGGGGACTAATCTCTACGAGCAGTACTTC. Translated, it gives CAISETSGGTNLYEQYF.

This clonotype was seen more than once but under ten times. The rearrangement joins TRBV29-1 to TRBJ2-5, with 9 positions matching TRBD2. This CDR3 is built from 16 residues. The germline V gene encodes CDR1 SQVTM and CDR2 ANQGSEA. J lost 2 bases, V lost 3 bases, and 10 bases had no gene match. In DNA, the CDR3 is TGCAGCGTTGATCAACCGGGCGGGAGGGGTCAAGAGACCCAGTACTTC. Protein sequence: CSVDQPGGRGQETQYF.

This clonotype appeared a few times. The genes are TRBV6-2 or TRBV6-3 and TRBJ2-7; perhaps TRBD1 as D (6 bases). There are 14 residues in the CDR3. V shed 3 bases and J shed 2 bases, with 11 bases lying between them. CDR1 and CDR2 (germline): MNHEY, SVGEGT. CDR3: CASSYRGLTYEQYF. Written as DNA, the CDR3 is TGTGCCAGCAGTTATAGGGGGTTGACCTACGAGCAGTACTTC.

This clonotype was observed a handful of times. The chain combines TRBV7-8 with TRBJ2-2; perhaps TRBD2 as D (5 bases). CDR1 and CDR2 (germline): SGHVS, FQNEAQ. The CDR3 extends over 14 amino acids. Trimming took off 8 bases at V and 1 base at J, with 11 bases between the two ends. The CDR3: CASQWTVNTGELFF. In DNA form, the CDR3 reads TGTGCCAGCCAATGGACTGTGAACACCGGGGAGCTGTTTTTT.

This clonotype was seen more than once but under ten times. This chain uses TRBV3-1 with TRBJ2-5, with D hard to call. The CDR3 is made up of 15 amino acids. Germline V gene sequence: CDR1 LGHDT, CDR2 YNNKEL (reference sequence). Trimming stripped 3 bases from V and 5 bases from J, with 16 bases between. CDR3 in amino acids: CASSHETLGEETQYF. The CDR3, as DNA: TGTGCCAGCAGCCACGAAACCCTAGGAGAGGAGACCCAGTACTTC.

The sample holds a few counts of this clonotype. The V and J genes are TRBV14 and TRBJ2-2; 12 bases match TRBD2. The ends lost 0 bases at V and 6 bases at J; junction bases unmatched: 17. Germline assignment: CDR1 SGHDN and CDR2 FVKESK. The CDR3 loop spans 21 amino acids. In DNA, the CDR3 is TGTGCCAGCAGCCAAGATCAATTTCTAGCGGGGGGGCCCATTACGGCCGGGGAGCTGTTTTTT. Its protein product is CASSQDQFLAGGPITAGELFF.

In this sample, this clonotype turned up a few times. This chain links TRBV6-2 or TRBV6-3 with TRBJ1-5; D might be TRBD1 (6 bases). In germline, CDR1 is MNHEY, CDR2 SVGEGT. The CDR3 runs 14 residues. Trimming left V 4 bases short and J 6 bases short, with 13 bases between. The CDR3 DNA is TGTGCCAGCAGTTGGGCAGGGGAGGTTCAGCCCCAGCATTTT. Residues: CASSWAGEVQPQHF.

Comments on this clonotype: The junction shows a germline mismatch at one end, possibly a read error. This chain connects TRBV9 to TRBJ2-1; TRBD1 agrees at 8 bases. The germline V gene has CDR1 SGDLS and CDR2 YYNGEE. This CDR3 is built from 15 residues. The CDR3: CASTVQGGSYNEQFF. The CDR3 DNA reads as TGTGCCAGCACCGTACAGGGGGGCTCCTACAATGAGCAGTTCTTC.

At least ten counts were recorded for this clonotype. The V call is TRBV28, the J call TRBJ1-1; D is uncertain. This CDR3 region has 13 residues. Germline CDR1 and CDR2: MDHEN and SYDVKM. Trimming cost V 2 bases and J 0 bases, with 4 bases left between them. CDR3 in amino acids: CASSLVLNTEAFF. The CDR3 coding sequence is TGTGCCAGCAGTTTAGTGTTGAACACTGAAGCTTTCTTT.

There are a few counts of this clonotype. CDR3 coding DNA: TGTGCCAGCAGCCGGGACAGGGTTAAAAACACCATATATTTT. It yields the protein CASSRDRVKNTIYF. J is TRBJ1-3 and V is TRBV13; 9 bases align to TRBD1. V shed 5 bases and J 6 bases; nucleotides not matched to a gene: 5. Germline CDR1 is PRHDT and CDR2 is FYEKMQ (reference sequence). CDR3 length equals 14 residues.

Details on this clonotype: Since a much larger clone is just one base distant, this may be a read error. The chain couples TRBV6-5 to TRBJ2-2; no clear D gene. The V end was cut by 4 bases, the J end by 0 bases, with 6 bases between. This CDR3 has 14 residues. Looked up from germline, CDR1 is MNHEY and CDR2 is SVGAGI. Written as DNA, the CDR3 is TGTGCCAGCAGTTTTACTTCGAACACCGGGGAGCTGTTTTTT. This codes for CASSFTSNTGELFF.

The table lists this clonotype with a count of one. The chain recombines TRBV4-3 with TRBJ2-7, with D perhaps TRBD1 (6 bases). The CDR3 contains 18 residues. The germline CDR1 and CDR2 sequences are LGHNA and YSLEER. Trimming shortened V by 1 base and J by 0 bases, and 19 bases separated the two germline ends. The DNA for the CDR3 is TGCGCCAGCAGCCAAGTAGCCGCCGGACAGACTTTCTCCTACGAGCAGTACTTC. This translates into CASSQVAAGQTFSYEQYF.

The chain uses TRBV7-2 and TRBJ1-5, with no clear D. V gave up 2 bases and J gave up 0 bases, with 14 bases separating them. The CDR3 is made up of 17 amino acids. CDR1 is SGHTA and CDR2 is FQGNSA in the germline V gene. CDR3 nucleotide sequence: TGTGCCAGCAGCTTATATTTGGAGGAATCTAGCAATCAGCCCCAGCATTTT. Amino acid sequence: CASSLYLEESSNQPQHF.

This clonotype was recorded once. This may stem from a read error, because a much larger clone lies one nucleotide away. The chain couples TRBV28 to TRBJ1-1, with D perhaps matching TRBD1 (6 bases). The CDR3 is made up of 15 amino acids. In germline, CDR1 is MDHEN, CDR2 SYDVKM. The CDR3 protein is CASSVTGNMNTEVFF. CDR3 nucleotide sequence: TGTGCCAGCAGTGTCACAGGGAACATGAACACTGAAGTTTTCTTT.

V and J are TRBV20-1 and TRBJ2-1; tentatively, D is TRBD2 (5 bases). This CDR3 region has 12 residues. The germline CDR1 and CDR2 sequences are DFQATT and SNEGSKA (reference sequence). The CDR3 nucleotides are TGCAGCGGGGTTTTCCTCTACAATGAGCAGTTCTTC. Translating gives CSGVFLYNEQFF.

The chain joins TRBV7-9 to TRBJ2-7, with D maybe TRBD2 (6 bases). CDR1 is SEHNR and CDR2 is FQNEAQ in the germline V gene (reference sequence). This CDR3 comprises 13 residues. The V and J ends lost 5 bases and 3 bases respectively, with 11 bases between them. CDR3 DNA sequence: TGTGCCAGCAGCCCTTCGGACTACTACGAGCAGTACTTC. This codes for CASSPSDYYEQYF.

In this sample, this clonotype turned up many times. This chain uses TRBV27 with TRBJ1-1; 8 bases match TRBD1. The CDR3 is 15 residues long. The trim removed 5 bases at V and 5 bases at J, leaving 10 bases unmatched. Germline CDR1 and CDR2: MNHEY and SMNVEV (reference sequence). DNA of the CDR3: TGTGCCAGCAGTAGACAGGGGACCCTGGGGACTGAAGCTTTCTTT. It encodes CASSRQGTLGTEAFF.

This clonotype was counted at least ten times. The chain couples TRBV28 to TRBJ2-1, with D unclear. Trimming left V 0 bases short and J 5 bases short, with 5 bases between. There are 13 residues in the CDR3. From germline, CDR1 is MDHEN and CDR2 SYDVKM. The CDR3 region is CASSLWVDNEQFF. The CDR3 DNA follows: TGTGCCAGCAGTTTATGGGTTGACAATGAGCAGTTCTTC.

To note about this clonotype: A much larger clonotype is one base distant, so this may be a read error. V usage is TRBV7-2 and J usage is TRBJ1-5; D is ambiguous. This CDR3 region has 14 residues. Germline V gene data show CDR1 as SGHTA and CDR2 as FQGNSA. This CDR3 is CANSLAPANQPQHF. CDR3 nucleotides: TGTGCCAACAGCTTAGCGCCGGCTAATCAGCCCCAGCATTTT.

There are many counts of this clonotype. This chain links TRBV5-1 with TRBJ2-1; 16 bases line up with TRBD2. Unmatched junction bases numbered 4, after V lost 4 bases and J lost 0 bases. CDR1 is SGHRS, CDR2 YFSETQ, per germline. The CDR3 runs to 18 residues. CDR3 amino acids: CASSVGLAGGPSYNEQFF. CDR3 in DNA: TGCGCCAGCAGCGTGGGACTAGCGGGAGGGCCCTCCTACAATGAGCAGTTCTTC.

This clonotype was observed at least ten times. The chain employs TRBV5-1 and TRBJ1-2; 7 bases agree with TRBD1. Germline CDR1 SGHRS, CDR2 YFSETQ. J gave up 3 bases and V 4 bases, and 6 bases lay outside the gene matches. CDR3 length: 14 residues. The CDR3 DNA reads TGCGCCAGCAGCCATACCACAGGGGACTATGGCTACACCTTC. It specifies CASSHTTGDYGYTF.

This clonotype came up a few times. The J gene is TRBJ2-3, the V gene TRBV5-1, with D possibly being TRBD2 (6 bases). Trimming removed 1 base at V and 4 bases at J, with 13 bases between. CDR3 length: 15 residues. The germline V gene has CDR1 SGHRS and CDR2 YFSETQ. CDR3 sequence reads: CASSLMGLLSDTQYF. CDR3 nucleotide sequence: TGCGCCAGCAGCTTGATGGGACTCCTTTCAGATACGCAGTATTTT.

The sample holds many counts of this clonotype. This chain links TRBV15 with TRBJ2-7, with TRBD2 matching over 10 bases. The germline V gene has CDR1 LNHNV and CDR2 YYDKDF (reference sequence). CDR3 length: 16 residues. The V gene end was trimmed by 3 bases and the J gene end by 0 bases; junction bases not matched to a gene: 5. The CDR3, as DNA: TGTGCCACCAGCAGCGGGACTAGCGATACCTCCTACGAGCAGTACTTC. Translated, it gives CATSSGTSDTSYEQYF. Using reference TRBV15 and TRBJ2-7 for the parts outside the CDR3, the full variable domain is DAMVIQNPRYQVTQFGKPVTLSCSQTLNHNVMYWYQQKSSQAPKLLFHYYDKDFNNEADTPDNFQSRRPNTSFCFLDIRSPGLGDTAMYLCATSSGTSDTSYEQYFGPGTRLTVT.

Many counts were recorded for this clonotype. This sequence joins TRBV11-2 and TRBJ1-1; the match to TRBD1 covers 7 bases. J was trimmed by 5 bases and V by 5 bases; bases with no gene match: 8. CDR3 length: 14 residues. Germline V CDR1 and CDR2: SGHAT, FQNNGV. The DNA of the CDR3 is TGTGCCAGCAGCCCACAGGGGAGGTGGACTGAAGCTTTCTTT. This sequence encodes CASSPQGRWTEAFF.

This clonotype was recorded many times. V and J are TRBV20-1 and TRBJ2-7; 8 nucleotides agree with TRBD2. V was pared by 1 base and J by 0 bases, with 2 bases of the junction left unmatched. The CDR3 has 14 residues. Germline V lookup: CDR1 DFQATT, CDR2 SNEGSKA (reference sequence). DNA for the CDR3: TGCAGTGCTAGAGGTAGCGGGACCTCCTACGAGCAGTACTTC. Translated: CSARGSGTSYEQYF.

This clonotype was found a few times. The rearrangement joins TRBV28 to TRBJ1-2; unclear D gene. Trimming removed 3 bases at V and 5 bases at J, with 10 bases between. The CDR3 totals 13 residues. CDR1 and CDR2 from the germline V gene are MDHEN and SYDVKM. DNA of the CDR3: TGTGCCAGCAGTTTGACCCGTGGGTATGGCTACACCTTC. Translated, it gives CASSLTRGYGYTF.

This clonotype came up a few times. A junction boundary mismatches the germline segment, possibly from a read error. The chain links TRBV15 to TRBJ1-5; D is unresolved. The V gene's germline CDR1 is LNHNV and CDR2 YYDKDF (reference sequence). The CDR3 extends over 16 amino acids. CDR3 nucleotide sequence: TGTGCCACCAGCAGAGATCGAAGTGGAAGCAGTCAGCCCCAGCATTTT. It translates to CATSRDRSGSSQPQHF.